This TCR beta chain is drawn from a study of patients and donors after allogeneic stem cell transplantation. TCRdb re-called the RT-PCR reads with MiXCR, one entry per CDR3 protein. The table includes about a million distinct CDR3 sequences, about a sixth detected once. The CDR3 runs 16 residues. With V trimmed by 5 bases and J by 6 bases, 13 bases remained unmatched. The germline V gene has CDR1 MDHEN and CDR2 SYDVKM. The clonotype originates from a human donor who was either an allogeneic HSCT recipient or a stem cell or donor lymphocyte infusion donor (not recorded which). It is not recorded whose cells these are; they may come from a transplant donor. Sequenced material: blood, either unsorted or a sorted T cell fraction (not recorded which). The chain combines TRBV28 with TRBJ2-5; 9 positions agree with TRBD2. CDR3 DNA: TGTGCCAGCAGTACCCGTGATAGCGGGAGAGGGAAGACCCAGTACTTC. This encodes CASSTRDSGRGKTQYF.